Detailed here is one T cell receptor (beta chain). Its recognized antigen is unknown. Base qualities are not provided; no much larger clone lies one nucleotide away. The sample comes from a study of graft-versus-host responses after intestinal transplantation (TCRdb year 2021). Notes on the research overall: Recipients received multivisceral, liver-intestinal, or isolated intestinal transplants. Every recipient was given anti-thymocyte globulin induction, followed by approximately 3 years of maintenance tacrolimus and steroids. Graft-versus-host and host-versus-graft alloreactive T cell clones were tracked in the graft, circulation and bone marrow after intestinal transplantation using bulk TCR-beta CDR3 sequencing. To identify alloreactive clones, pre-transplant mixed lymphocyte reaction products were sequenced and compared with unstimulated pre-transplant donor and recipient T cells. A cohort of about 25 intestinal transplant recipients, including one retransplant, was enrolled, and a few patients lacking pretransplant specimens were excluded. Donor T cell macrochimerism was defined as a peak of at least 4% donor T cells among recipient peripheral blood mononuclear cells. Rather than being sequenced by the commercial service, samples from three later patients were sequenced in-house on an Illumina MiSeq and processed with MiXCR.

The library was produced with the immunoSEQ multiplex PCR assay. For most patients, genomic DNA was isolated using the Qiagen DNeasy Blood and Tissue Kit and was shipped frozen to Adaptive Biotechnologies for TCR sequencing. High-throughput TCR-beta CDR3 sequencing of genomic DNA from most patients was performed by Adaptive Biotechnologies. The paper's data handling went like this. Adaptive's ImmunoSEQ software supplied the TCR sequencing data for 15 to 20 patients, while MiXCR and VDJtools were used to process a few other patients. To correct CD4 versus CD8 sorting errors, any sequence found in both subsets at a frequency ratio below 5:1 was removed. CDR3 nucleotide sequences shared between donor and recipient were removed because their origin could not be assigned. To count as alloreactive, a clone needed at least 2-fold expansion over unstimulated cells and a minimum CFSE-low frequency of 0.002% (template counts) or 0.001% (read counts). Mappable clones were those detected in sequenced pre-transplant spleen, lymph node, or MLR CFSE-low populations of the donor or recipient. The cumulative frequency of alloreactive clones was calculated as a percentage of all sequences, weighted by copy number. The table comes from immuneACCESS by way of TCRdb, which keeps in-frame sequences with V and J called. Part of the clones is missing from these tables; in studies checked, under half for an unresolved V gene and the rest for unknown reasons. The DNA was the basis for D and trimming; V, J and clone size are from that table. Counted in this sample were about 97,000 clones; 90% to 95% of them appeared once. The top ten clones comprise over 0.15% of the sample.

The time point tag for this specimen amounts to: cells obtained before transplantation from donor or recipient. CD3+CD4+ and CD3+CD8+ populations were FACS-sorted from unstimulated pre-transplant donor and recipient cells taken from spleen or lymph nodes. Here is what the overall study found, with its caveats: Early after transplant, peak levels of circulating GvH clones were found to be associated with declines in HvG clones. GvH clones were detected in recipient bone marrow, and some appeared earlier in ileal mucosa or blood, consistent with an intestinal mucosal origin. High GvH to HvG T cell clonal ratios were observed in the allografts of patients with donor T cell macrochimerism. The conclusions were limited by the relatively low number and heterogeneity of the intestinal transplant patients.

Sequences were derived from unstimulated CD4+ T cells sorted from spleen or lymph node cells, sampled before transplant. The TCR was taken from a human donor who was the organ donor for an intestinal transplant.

The CDR3 region reads CASSRGDRALYNEQFF. The nucleotide sequence is TGTGCCAGCAGCCGTGGGGACAGGGCCCTATACAATGAGCAGTTCTTC. Rearrangement joined TRBV14 to TRBJ2-1; TRBD1 matches 9 bases in the middle. From a lookup of the germline V gene, CDR1 and CDR2 are SGHDN and FVKESK. Inclusive of the bounding cysteine and phenylalanine, the CDR3 is 16 residues long. The DNA shown is the 48-base CDR3, in frame from base 1. Clipping removes 4 bases from V and 4 bases from J, with 8 as the unmatched junction base count.